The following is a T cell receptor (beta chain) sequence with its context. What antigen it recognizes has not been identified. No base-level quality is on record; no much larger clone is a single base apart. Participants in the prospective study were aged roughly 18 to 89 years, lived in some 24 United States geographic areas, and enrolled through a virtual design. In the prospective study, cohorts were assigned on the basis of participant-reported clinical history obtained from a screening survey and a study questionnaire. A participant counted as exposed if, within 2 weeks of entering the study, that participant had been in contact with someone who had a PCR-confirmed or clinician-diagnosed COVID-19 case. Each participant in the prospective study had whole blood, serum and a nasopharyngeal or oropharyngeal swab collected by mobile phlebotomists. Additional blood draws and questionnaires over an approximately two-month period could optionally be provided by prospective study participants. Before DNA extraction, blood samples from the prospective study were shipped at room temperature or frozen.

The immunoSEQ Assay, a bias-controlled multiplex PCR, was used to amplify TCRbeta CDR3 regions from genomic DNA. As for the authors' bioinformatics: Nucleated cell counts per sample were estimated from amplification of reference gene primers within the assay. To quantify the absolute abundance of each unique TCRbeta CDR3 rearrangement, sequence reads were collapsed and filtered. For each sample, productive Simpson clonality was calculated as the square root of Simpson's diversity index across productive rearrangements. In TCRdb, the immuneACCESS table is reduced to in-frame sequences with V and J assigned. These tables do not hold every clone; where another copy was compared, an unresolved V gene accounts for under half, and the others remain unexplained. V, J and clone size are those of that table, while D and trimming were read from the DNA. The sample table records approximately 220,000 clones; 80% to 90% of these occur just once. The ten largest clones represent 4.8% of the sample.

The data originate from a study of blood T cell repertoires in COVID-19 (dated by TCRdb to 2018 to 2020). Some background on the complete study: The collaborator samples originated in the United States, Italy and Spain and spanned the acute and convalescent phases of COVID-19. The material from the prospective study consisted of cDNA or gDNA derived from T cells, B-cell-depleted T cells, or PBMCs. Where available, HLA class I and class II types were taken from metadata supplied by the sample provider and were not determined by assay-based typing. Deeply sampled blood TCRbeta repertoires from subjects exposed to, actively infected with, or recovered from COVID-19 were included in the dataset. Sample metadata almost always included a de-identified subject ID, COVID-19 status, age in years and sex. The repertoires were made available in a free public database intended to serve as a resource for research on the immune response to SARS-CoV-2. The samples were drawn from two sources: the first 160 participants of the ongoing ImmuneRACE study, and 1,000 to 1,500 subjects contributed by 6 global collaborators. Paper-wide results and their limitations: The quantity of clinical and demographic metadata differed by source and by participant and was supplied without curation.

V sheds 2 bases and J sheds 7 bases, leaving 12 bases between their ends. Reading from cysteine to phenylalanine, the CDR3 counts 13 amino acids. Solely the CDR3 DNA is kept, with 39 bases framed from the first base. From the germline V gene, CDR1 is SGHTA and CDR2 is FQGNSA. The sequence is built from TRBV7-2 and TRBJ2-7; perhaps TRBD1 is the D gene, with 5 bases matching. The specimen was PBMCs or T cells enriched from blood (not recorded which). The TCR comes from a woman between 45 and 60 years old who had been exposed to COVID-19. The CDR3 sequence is CASSLQGSREQYF. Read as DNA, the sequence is TGTGCCAGCAGCTTACAGGGAAGTCGGGAGCAGTACTTC.